This T cell receptor (beta chain) was sequenced for a study of blood T cell repertoires in COVID-19. The CDR3 is 13 residues long. The germline gives CDR1 KGHSH, CDR2 LQKENI. Trimming pared 5 bases from V and 8 bases from J, leaving 15 bases between. Among Cohort 3 donors, those recovered had two negative PCRs, clearance, or symptom resolution. Profiled with immunoSEQ multiplex PCR; TCRdb holds only in-frame clones, not every one. This table holds roughly 300,000 clones, approximately 84% found once. The chain recombines TRBV18 with TRBJ1-2, with D uncertain. The sequence was collected from a man under 40 who had recovered from COVID-19. The specimen was PBMCs or T cells enriched from blood (not recorded which). The CDR3 coding sequence is TGTGCCAGCTCATTCGCCACTACGAAGGGCTACACCTTC. Protein product: CASSFATTKGYTF.